These 19 T cell receptor beta chains were sequenced from one sample in a study of early T cells in non-severe SARS-CoV-2 infection (dated by TCRdb to about 2021). Libraries were built with 5' RACE. These reads were obtained on a NextSeq 500. In TCRdb, the public reads were trimmed at Q25 with fastp and aligned with MiXCR, with productive beta chains retained. Under each unique CDR3 protein, matching rows form one entry showing the most common genes and DNA. The sample records approximately 77,000 distinct CDR3 sequences, around 15% of which are singletons. Of the sample, 12% falls within the top ten clones. Sequenced sample: whole blood. These receptors all come from an adult who was a healthcare worker with PCR-confirmed SARS-CoV-2 infection or an uninfected control (not recorded which).

This clonotype was recorded at least ten times. The V gene is TRBV7-9, the J gene TRBJ1-4, with 7 bases identical to TRBD1. The ends lost 5 bases at V and 7 bases at J; junction bases unmatched: 7. This CDR3 spans 14 amino acids. CDR1 is SEHNR and CDR2 is FQNEAQ in the germline V gene (reference sequence). The CDR3 loop reads CASSRDREGEKLFF. The CDR3 coding sequence is TGTGCCAGCAGCCGAGACAGGGAGGGTGAAAAACTGTTTTTT.

J is TRBJ2-7 and V is TRBV7-9; D may be TRBD1 or TRBD2 (5 bases each). Germline loops: CDR1 SEHNR, CDR2 FQNEAQ (reference sequence). V was clipped by 5 bases and J by 3 bases, with 8 bases between them. The CDR3 loop spans 12 amino acids. The CDR3 spells CASSTRGYEQYF. The CDR3 bases are TGTGCCAGCAGCACGAGGGGCTACGAGCAGTACTTC.

This clonotype was recorded at least ten times. The V gene is TRBV5-4, the J gene TRBJ1-2; D is undetermined. The CDR3 totals 15 residues. The V gene lost 0 bases and the J gene lost 1 base, with 10 bases spanning the gap. Germline V CDR1 and CDR2: SGHNT, YYREEE (reference sequence). CDR3 in amino acids: CASSLDPGHNYGYTF. CDR3 in DNA: TGTGCCAGCAGCTTGGATCCTGGGCATAACTATGGCTACACCTTC.

This chain connects TRBV11-3 to TRBJ2-3; D is possibly TRBD1 or TRBD2 (5 bases each). The V end was cut by 6 bases, the J end by 2 bases, with 15 bases between. CDR3 length equals 15 residues. Germline V gives CDR1 SGHNT, CDR2 YENEEA. CDR3 residues: CASSFRGQTTDTQYF. The CDR3 DNA is TGTGCCAGCAGTTTCCGGGGCCAAACCACAGATACGCAGTATTTT.

As to this clonotype: A clone one base away is much larger, so this may be a read error. CDR3 nucleotides: TGCGCCAGCAGCCACGACATGACAGCTAGCTCCTACAATGAGCAGTTCTTC. Its protein product is CASSHDMTASSYNEQFF. The V and J genes are TRBV4-1 and TRBJ2-1; D possibly corresponds to TRBD1 (5 bases). Germline V gene lookup returns CDR1 MGHRA and CDR2 YSYEKL. This CDR3 is 17 amino acids long. V gave up 3 bases and J gave up 0 bases, with 15 bases separating them.

This clonotype was counted between two and nine times. V is TRBV4-1 and J is TRBJ1-2; 12 bases agree with TRBD1. This CDR3 contains 17 residues. V gave up 1 base and J gave up 8 bases; unmatched junction bases: 11. The germline gives CDR1 MGHRA, CDR2 YSYEKL. Here the CDR3 DNA reads TGCGCCAGCAGCCAAGCACCCGGGACAGGGGGCTGGTTCGGCTACACCTTC. This gives the protein CASSQAPGTGGWFGYTF.

This clonotype was seen a handful of times. The chain employs TRBV28 and TRBJ2-5, with D hard to call. Germline lookup yields CDR1 MDHEN and CDR2 SYDVKM. The CDR3 length is 11 residues. The ends were cut back, 4 bases at V and 14 bases at J, with 14 bases in the middle. CDR3 protein: CASSSPRRAYF. The CDR3 DNA reads as TGTGCCAGCAGTTCCCCTCGCCGTGCATACTTC.

This chain connects TRBV29-1 to TRBJ1-2; D is ambiguous. V lost 7 bases and J 3 bases, leaving 12 bases between the germline ends. The CDR3 sequence is 12 residues long. CDR1 SQVTM and CDR2 ANQGSEA come from the germline V gene. The CDR3 nucleotides are TGCAGCGCTTGGACGACGGACTATGGCTACACCTTC. This translates into CSAWTTDYGYTF.

V gene TRBV29-1 combines with J gene TRBJ2-7; a weak D match, TRBD1 (6 bases). V was pared by 0 bases and J by 0 bases, with 15 bases between. CDR1 and CDR2 from the germline V gene are SQVTM and ANQGSEA. The CDR3 spans 16 residues. Written as DNA, the CDR3 is TGCAGCGTTGAAGATTCTAGGCAGGGGCACTCCTACGAGCAGTACTTC. Its translation: CSVEDSRQGHSYEQYF.

This clonotype came up a few times. The chain couples TRBV10-2 to TRBJ2-3, with 15 bases that match TRBD2. The ends lost 7 bases at V and 6 bases at J; junction bases unmatched: 5. CDR3 size: 15 residues. CDR1 and CDR2 from the germline V gene are WSHSY and SAAADI. In DNA form, the CDR3 reads TGCGCCAGCATCGGACTAGCGGGGGGGCCCGATACGCAGTATTTT. Its translation: CASIGLAGGPDTQYF.

The chain joins TRBV20-1 to TRBJ2-3; D call uncertain. This CDR3 is 13 amino acids long. Per the germline V gene, CDR1 is DFQATT and CDR2 is SNEGSKA (reference sequence). With 1 base removed from V and 0 bases from J, the gap between germline ends came to 5 bases. The CDR3 DNA follows: TGCAGTGCTAGAGGGCCGAGCACAGATACGCAGTATTTT. Translating it yields CSARGPSTDTQYF.

The chain couples TRBV4-3 to TRBJ1-1; D remains ambiguous. The CDR3 runs 12 residues. Germline V gene lookup returns CDR1 LGHNA and CDR2 YSLEER. The V end was cut by 4 bases, the J end by 1 base, with 4 bases between. This CDR3 reads CASSRGNTEAFF. CDR3 bases: TGCGCCAGCAGCCGGGGGAACACTGAAGCTTTCTTT.

The sample holds a few counts of this clonotype. V is TRBV20-1 and J is TRBJ2-7, with a weak D call TRBD2 (5 bases). Germline V gives CDR1 DFQATT, CDR2 SNEGSKA (reference sequence). The V gene lost 3 bases and the J gene lost 6 bases, with 6 bases spanning the gap. The CDR3 is 10 amino acids. CDR3 in amino acids: CSARGAEQYF. The CDR3 DNA reads as TGCAGTGCTAGGGGAGCCGAGCAGTACTTC.

This clonotype was counted at least ten times. The chain uses TRBV4-3 and TRBJ2-7, with TRBD2 identical over 13 bases. Germline trimming cut 2 bases from V and 7 bases from J; bases unmatched to any gene: 11. The CDR3 runs 17 residues. Germline CDR1 reads LGHNA; CDR2 reads YSLEER. The DNA for the CDR3 is TGCGCCAGCAGCCAAAGTCGGACTAGCGGGAGCCGTGGGGAGCAGTACTTC. This gives the protein CASSQSRTSGSRGEQYF.

This clonotype was counted ten times or more. The genes are TRBV7-2 and TRBJ1-2; a possible D gene is TRBD1 (5 bases). The CDR3 has 12 residues. Germline values: CDR1 SGHTA, CDR2 FQGNSA. The V end was cut by 2 bases, the J end by 4 bases, with 5 bases between. CDR3 sequence: CASSLRGYGYTF. CDR3 DNA: TGTGCCAGCAGCTTAAGGGGCTATGGCTACACCTTC.

The V call is TRBV29-1, the J call TRBJ2-1; D not certain. Per germline, CDR1 SQVTM and CDR2 ANQGSEA. Trimming stripped 4 bases from V and 5 bases from J, with 6 bases between. The CDR3 is 11 amino acids. The CDR3 here is CSVGGNNEQFF. The CDR3 DNA reads as TGCAGCGTTGGCGGAAACAATGAGCAGTTCTTC.

As to this clonotype: This may come from a read error, since a much larger clone is one base off. Since no conserved phenylalanine or tryptophan closes the CDR3, a read error is the likely cause. The V and J genes are TRBV18 and TRBJ2-7; either TRBD1 or TRBD2 may supply D (5 bases each). V lost 0 bases, J lost 0 bases, and 9 bases lay in between. CDR1 is KGHSH, CDR2 LQKENI, per germline. The CDR3 is 15 amino acids. The CDR3 is CASSPPGTGSYEQYS. In nucleotides, the CDR3 is TGTGCCAGCTCACCACCAGGGACCGGCTCCTACGAGCAGTACTCC.

This clonotype was recorded at least ten times. The rearrangement uses TRBV29-1 and TRBJ1-2, with TRBD1 matching 7 bases. Germline CDR1 is SQVTM and CDR2 is ANQGSEA. CDR3 length equals 13 residues. The V segment lost 4 bases and the J segment 4 bases; nucleotides outside the gene matches: 6. CDR3 loop: CSVGKGGSYGYTF. The CDR3 nucleotides are TGCAGCGTTGGAAAAGGGGGCAGCTATGGCTACACCTTC.

With regard to this clonotype: At one end the junction does not follow the germline gene, possibly because of a read error. This chain connects TRBV7-2 to TRBJ1-4, with no clear D. Germline lookup yields CDR1 SGHTA and CDR2 FQGNSA. This CDR3 contains 16 residues. CDR3 in DNA: TGTGCCAGCAGCTTGGGTCCACTCTCGGCTAATGAAAATCTGTTTTTT. Translated: CASSLGPLSANENLFF.